This T cell receptor beta chain was profiled in a study of identical twins. The V gene lost 5 bases and the J gene lost 0 bases, with 20 bases spanning the gap. Looked up from germline, CDR1 is SGHRS and CDR2 is YFSETQ. The CDR3 covers 17 residues. Each CDR3 protein gets one entry after TCRdb re-called the 5' RACE reads with MiXCR. The table has about 530,000 distinct CDR3 sequences, roughly 15% seen once. These data are also associated with another study on yellow fever vaccine responses in identical twins.

The source is a young woman in good health. The rearrangement links TRBV5-1 to TRBJ1-2; perhaps TRBD1 as D (5 bases). The specimen was CD4+ T cells sorted from blood. The CDR3 bases are TGCGCCAGCAGACCCCTGGGACCTCTAGGAACTAACTATGGCTACACCTTC. Translated, it gives CASRPLGPLGTNYGYTF. The variable domain in full, completed from reference TRBV5-1 and TRBJ1-2, reads KAGVTQTPRYLIKTRGQQVTLSCSPISGHRSVSWYQQTPGQGLQFLFEYFSETQRNKGNFPGRFSGRQFSNSRSEMNVSTLELGDSALYLCASRPLGPLGTNYGYTFGSGTRLTVV.